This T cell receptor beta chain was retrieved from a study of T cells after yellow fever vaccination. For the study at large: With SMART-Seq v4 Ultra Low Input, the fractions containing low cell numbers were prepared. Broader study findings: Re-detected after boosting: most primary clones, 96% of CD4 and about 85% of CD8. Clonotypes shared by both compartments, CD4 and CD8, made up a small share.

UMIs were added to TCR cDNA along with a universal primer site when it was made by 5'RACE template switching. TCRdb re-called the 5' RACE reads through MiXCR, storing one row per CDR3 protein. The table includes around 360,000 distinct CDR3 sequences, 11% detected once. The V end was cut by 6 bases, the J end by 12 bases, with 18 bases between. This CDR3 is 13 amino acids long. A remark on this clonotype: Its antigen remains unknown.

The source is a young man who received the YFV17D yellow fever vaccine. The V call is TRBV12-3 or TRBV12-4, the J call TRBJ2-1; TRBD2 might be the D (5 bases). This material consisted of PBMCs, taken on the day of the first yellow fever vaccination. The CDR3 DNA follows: TGTGCCAGCAGCCCCGGGGTCGGGCCCCGGCAGTTCTTC. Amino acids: CASSPGVGPRQFF.